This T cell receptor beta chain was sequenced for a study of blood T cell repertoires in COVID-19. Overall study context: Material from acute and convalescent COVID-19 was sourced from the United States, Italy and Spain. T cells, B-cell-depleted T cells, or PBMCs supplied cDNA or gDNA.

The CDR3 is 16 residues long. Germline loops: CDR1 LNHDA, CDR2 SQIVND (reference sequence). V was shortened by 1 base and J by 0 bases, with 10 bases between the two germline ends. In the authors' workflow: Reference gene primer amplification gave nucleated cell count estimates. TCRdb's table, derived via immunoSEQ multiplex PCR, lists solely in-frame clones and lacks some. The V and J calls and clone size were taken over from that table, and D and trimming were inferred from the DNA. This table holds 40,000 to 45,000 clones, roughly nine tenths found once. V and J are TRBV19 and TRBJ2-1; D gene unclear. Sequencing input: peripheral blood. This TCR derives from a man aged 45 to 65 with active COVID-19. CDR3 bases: TGTGCCAGTAGTATAGCCCGGTACTCCTCCTACAATGAGCAGTTCTTC. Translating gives CASSIARYSSYNEQFF. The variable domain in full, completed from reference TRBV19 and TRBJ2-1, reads DGGITQSPKYLFRKEGQNVTLSCEQNLNHDAMYWYRQDPGQGLRLIYYSQIVNDFQKGDIAEGYSVSREKKESFPLTVTSAQKNPTAFYLCASSIARYSSYNEQFFGPGTRLTVL.